The 4 T cell receptor beta chains below were found in one sample sequenced in a study of identical twins. TCRdb processed the 5' RACE reads anew with MiXCR; each CDR3 protein has one entry. The sample includes hundreds of thousands of distinct CDR3 sequences, 8.6% of them seen just once. This sample was also put to use in a study of yellow fever vaccine responses in identical twins.

Sequenced sample: PBMCs. The source of these receptors is a woman aged 18-29 years in good health.

This clonotype was detected many times. The CDR3 bases are TGCAGCGTCTCGGAGACTAGCGGGAACACCGGGGAGCTGTTTTTT. This sequence encodes CSVSETSGNTGELFF. The rearrangement joins TRBV29-1 to TRBJ2-2, with 9 bases that match TRBD2. The germline V gene has CDR1 SQVTM and CDR2 ANQGSEA. V was pared by 6 bases and J by 1 base, with 6 bases of the junction left unmatched. The CDR3 consists of 15 residues.

This clonotype has just a few counts. CDR3 amino acids: CASSPGIVATNYEQYF. CDR3 coding DNA: TGTGCCAGCAGTCCCGGGATTGTAGCGACGAACTACGAGCAGTACTTC. This chain connects TRBV12-3 or TRBV12-4 to TRBJ2-7, with D possibly matching TRBD2 (5 bases). Between the trimmed V and J ends, which lost 5 bases and 3 bases, there was a span of 20 bases. CDR3 length: 16 amino acids.

This clonotype has a count of ten or more. V usage is TRBV24-1 and J usage is TRBJ2-2, with a possible D match to TRBD1 (5 bases). Trimming removed 4 bases at V and 3 bases at J, with 8 bases between. The V gene's germline CDR1 is KGHDR and CDR2 SFDVKD. This CDR3 has 14 residues. CDR3 nucleotides: TGTGCCACCAGTGAGGTGACAGACACCGGGGAGCTGTTTTTT. Translating gives CATSEVTDTGELFF.

Ten or more counts support this clonotype. The rearrangement uses TRBV12-3 or TRBV12-4 and TRBJ1-5; D call uncertain. The CDR3 runs 12 residues. Trimming took off 6 bases at V and 10 bases at J, with 13 bases between the two ends. CDR3 sequence: CASSLTESPQHF. The CDR3, as DNA: TGTGCCAGCAGCCTCACCGAGAGTCCCCAGCATTTT.